The text below deals with one T cell receptor beta chain. Its antigen is not known. The CDR3 length is 13 residues. CDR1 is SQVTM, CDR2 ANQGSEA, per germline. This record comes from a study of CXCR3-negative and CXCR3-positive naive CD8 T cells. The study's findings and limits: CXCR3-negative naive cells had less hydrophobic TRB CDR3s than did CXCR3-positive naive cells. CXCR3 levels fell partly with cryopreservation; most assays relied on fresh PBMCs. Naive CXCR3-positive and CXCR3-negative cells shared similar TRBV-TRBJ usage, unlike memory cells.

Every CD8+ subset sample held some 300,000 flow-sorted cells, done in triplicate. The study made its TRB cDNA libraries by 5' RACE, adding UMI labels. TCRdb re-called the 5' RACE reads and shows each CDR3 protein once, DNA omitted. In all, the sample yields 130,000 or so distinct CDR3 sequences. The chain joins TRBV29-1 to TRBJ1-1; TCRdb outputs TRBD1, but without DNA this stays unchecked. Sample: naive CXCR3+ CD8+ T cells from blood. Sample subset: CD45RO-CCR7+CD27+CD95- naive CD8+ T cells expressing CXCR3 (TNR3+). This TCR derives from a human donor in good health. Some clones in this sample may be carry-over from other donors' samples. The CDR3 loop is CSVERPGSTEAFF.